This entry describes one T cell receptor (beta chain). The sample comes from a study of identical twins. TCRdb redid the calling of the 5' RACE reads with MiXCR, one entry per CDR3 protein. This sample carries roughly 250,000 distinct CDR3 sequences, roughly 13% of them seen once, and the ten largest clones take 8.8%. The germline CDR1 and CDR2 sequences are KGHSH and LQKENI. V lost 4 bases to trimming and J lost 1 base, with 10 bases between them. This CDR3 is 14 amino acids long. The genes are TRBV18 and TRBJ1-1; D unresolved. The sequence was obtained from a young woman in good health. Sequenced sample: memory (CD45RO+) T cells sorted from blood. This chain's CDR3 is CASSLVRPNTEAFF. CDR3 nucleotides: TGTGCCAGCTCACTGGTCAGGCCGAACACTGAAGCTTTCTTT.